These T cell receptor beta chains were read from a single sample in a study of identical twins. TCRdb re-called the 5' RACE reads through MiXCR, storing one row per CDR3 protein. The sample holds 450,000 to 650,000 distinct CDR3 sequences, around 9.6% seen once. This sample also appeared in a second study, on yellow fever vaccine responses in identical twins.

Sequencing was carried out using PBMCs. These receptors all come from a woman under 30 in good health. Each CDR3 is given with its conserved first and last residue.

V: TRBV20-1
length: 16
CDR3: CSARDGTGGLNTEAFF

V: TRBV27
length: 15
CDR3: CASSEESGLQETQYF

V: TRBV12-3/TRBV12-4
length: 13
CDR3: CASSFKGQSEAFF

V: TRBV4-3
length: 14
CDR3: CASSQATPRDSQFF

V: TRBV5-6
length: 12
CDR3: CASSLEHYEQYF

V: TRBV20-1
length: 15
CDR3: CSARSPGFDYNEQFF

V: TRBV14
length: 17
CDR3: CASSQEPAGMGNTEAFF

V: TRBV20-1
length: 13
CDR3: CSAPGQRTDTQYF

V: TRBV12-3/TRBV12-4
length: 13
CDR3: CASIGTSYNEQFF

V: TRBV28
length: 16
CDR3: CASSLSPKINGYEQYF

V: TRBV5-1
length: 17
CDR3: CASSYFMGPQGTHGYTF

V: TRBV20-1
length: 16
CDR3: CSARDWGREGGETQYF

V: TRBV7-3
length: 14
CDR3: CASSPLGTSNEQFF

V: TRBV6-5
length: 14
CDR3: CASSYVQGNYEQYF

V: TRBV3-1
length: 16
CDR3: CASSYTRGTANYGYTF

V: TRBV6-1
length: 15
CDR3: CASRNGRASGETQYF

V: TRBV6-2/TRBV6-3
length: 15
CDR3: CASVPHQFGTGELFF

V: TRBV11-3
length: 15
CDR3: CASSQGGQATYEQYF

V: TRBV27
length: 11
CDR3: CAVGRGDTQYF

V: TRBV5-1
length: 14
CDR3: CASSLAGAQETQYF

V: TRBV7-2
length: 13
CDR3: CASSPLNNSPLHF

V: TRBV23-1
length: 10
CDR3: CASIRPPLHF

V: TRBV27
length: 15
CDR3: CASSLSPQGVYEQYF

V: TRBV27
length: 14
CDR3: CASSTGLAAGTQYF